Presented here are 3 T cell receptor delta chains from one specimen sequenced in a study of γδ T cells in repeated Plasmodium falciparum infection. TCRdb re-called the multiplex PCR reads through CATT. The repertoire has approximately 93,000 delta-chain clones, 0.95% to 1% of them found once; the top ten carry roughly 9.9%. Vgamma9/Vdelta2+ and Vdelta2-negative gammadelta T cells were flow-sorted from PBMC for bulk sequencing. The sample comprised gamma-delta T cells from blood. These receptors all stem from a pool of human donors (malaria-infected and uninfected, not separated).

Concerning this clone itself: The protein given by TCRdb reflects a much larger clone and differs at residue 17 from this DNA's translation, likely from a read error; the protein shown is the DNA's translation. The CDR3 sequence is CACDTVRGISPDSTDKPIF. The CDR3 bases are TGTGCCTGTGACACCGTCAGGGGGATTAGTCCGGATAGCACCGATAAACCCATCTTT. The V gene is listed as TRDV2; no J gene was called; TRDD3, the table's D call, lacks a check against the DNA. Germline CDR1 reads GEAIGNYY; CDR2 reads EKD. The CDR3 sequence is 19 residues long.

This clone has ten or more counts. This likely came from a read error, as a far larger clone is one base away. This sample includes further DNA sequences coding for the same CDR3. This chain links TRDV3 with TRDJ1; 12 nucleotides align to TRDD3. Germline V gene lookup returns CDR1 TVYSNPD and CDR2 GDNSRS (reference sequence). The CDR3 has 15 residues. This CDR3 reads CASWGIRTNTDKLIF. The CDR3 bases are TGTGCCTCCTGGGGGATACGAACTAACACCGATAAGCTCATCTTT.

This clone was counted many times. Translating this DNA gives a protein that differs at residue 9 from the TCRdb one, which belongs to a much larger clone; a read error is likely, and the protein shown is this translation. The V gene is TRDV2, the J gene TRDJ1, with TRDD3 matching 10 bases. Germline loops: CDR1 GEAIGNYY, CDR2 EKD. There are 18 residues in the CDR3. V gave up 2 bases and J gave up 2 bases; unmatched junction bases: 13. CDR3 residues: CACDKGDTTTSQTDKLIF. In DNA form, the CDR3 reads TGTGCCTGTGACAAGGGGGATACGACCACATCGCAGACCGATAAACTCATCTTT.